This TCR beta chain was obtained from a study of T cells in Graves' hyperthyroidism and ophthalmopathy. In this sample, this clonotype turned up many times. Amplified TCR beta CDR3 regions came from RNA transcripts. The HTBI primer set was used in a first-round RT-PCR of the TCR CDR3. TCRdb passed the multiplex PCR reads through MiXCR, listing each CDR3 protein once. The table has 700,000 to 850,000 distinct CDR3 sequences, approximately 36% seen once. This CDR3 spans 14 amino acids. The V gene lost 1 base and the J gene lost 4 bases, with 11 bases spanning the gap. Germline CDR1 is DFQATT and CDR2 is SNEGSKA (reference sequence).

The TCR originated in a woman aged 40 to 50 with Graves' hyperthyroidism. This sequence joins TRBV20-1 and TRBJ1-5; possibly TRBD1 for D (6 bases). Sample: blood. The CDR3 sequence: CSARGDMGNQPQHF. The CDR3 DNA is TGCAGTGCTAGAGGGGACATGGGGAATCAGCCCCAGCATTTT.